These T cell receptor beta chains were read from a single sample in a study of cytomegalovirus exposure and HLA in healthy donors. Using immunoSEQ multiplex PCR, the repertoire was profiled, and TCRdb retains in-frame clones only, with some absent. The sample has about 110,000 clones, about four fifths seen once. The sample taken for sequencing was PBMCs. Receptors were obtained from a woman in her sixties or seventies in good health and CMV-seropositive. Both conserved end residues are trimmed from each CDR3.

v_gene: TRBV28
j_gene: TRBJ2-7
CDR3aa: ASRHVVGGTTYSYEQY

v_gene: TRBV1
j_gene: TRBJ2-3
CDR3aa: TSSHARTYSDTQY

v_gene: TRBV28
j_gene: TRBJ2-4
CDR3aa: ASSLYVGGLAKNIQY

v_gene: TRBV5-1
j_gene: TRBJ2-3
CDR3aa: ASRLAEPTDTQY

v_gene: TRBV6-5
j_gene: TRBJ2-7
CDR3aa: ASSYKGTNLHYEQY

v_gene: TRBV6-1
j_gene: TRBJ1-5
CDR3aa: ASSVLQGIGILSNQPQH

v_gene: TRBV28
j_gene: TRBJ1-5
CDR3aa: ASSFRGAGNQPQH

v_gene: TRBV10-3
j_gene: TRBJ1-6
CDR3aa: AISREGRDSPLH

v_gene: TRBV5-5
j_gene: TRBJ2-7
CDR3aa: ASSPAPGLAAYEQY

v_gene: TRBV18
j_gene: TRBJ1-1
CDR3aa: ASSTTGEAAEAF

v_gene: TRBV18
j_gene: TRBJ2-2
CDR3aa: ASSPPGQGNTGELF